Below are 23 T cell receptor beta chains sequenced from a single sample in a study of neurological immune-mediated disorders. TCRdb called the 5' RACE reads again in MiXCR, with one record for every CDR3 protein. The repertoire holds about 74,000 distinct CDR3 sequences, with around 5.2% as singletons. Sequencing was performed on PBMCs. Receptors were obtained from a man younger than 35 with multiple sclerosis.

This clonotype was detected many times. CDR3 sequence reads: CASSWVPERAQTQYF. The DNA of the CDR3 is TGTGCCAGCAGCTGGGTCCCTGAGAGGGCGCAGACCCAGTACTTC. The genes are TRBV5-5 and TRBJ2-5; D possibly corresponds to TRBD2 (5 bases). CDR1 and CDR2 (germline): SGHKS, YYEKEE (reference sequence). CDR3 length: 15 residues. V was clipped by 3 bases and J by 6 bases, with 18 bases between them.

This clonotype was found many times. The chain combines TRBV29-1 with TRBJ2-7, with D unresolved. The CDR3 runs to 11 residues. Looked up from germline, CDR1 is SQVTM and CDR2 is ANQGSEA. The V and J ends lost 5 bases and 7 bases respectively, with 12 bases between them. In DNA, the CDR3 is TGCAGCGTTCCCAGCCACGGGGAGCAGTACTTC. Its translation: CSVPSHGEQYF.

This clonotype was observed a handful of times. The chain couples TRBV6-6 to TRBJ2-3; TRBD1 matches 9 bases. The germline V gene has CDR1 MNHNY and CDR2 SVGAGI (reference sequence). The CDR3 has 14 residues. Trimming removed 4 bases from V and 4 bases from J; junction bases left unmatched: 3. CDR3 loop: CASSFTGGADTQYF. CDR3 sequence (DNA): TGTGCCAGCAGTTTCACAGGGGGCGCAGATACGCAGTATTTT.

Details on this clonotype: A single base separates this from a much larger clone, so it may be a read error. The CDR3 spells CASSQASGNFYEQYF. The CDR3 bases are TGTGCCAGCAGCCAAGCCTCGGGAAACTTCTACGAGCAGTACTTC. This chain uses TRBV14 with TRBJ2-7, with D possibly matching TRBD2 (5 bases). V dropped 1 base and J dropped 3 bases, with 13 bases sitting between them. The CDR3 length is 15 residues. Per the germline V gene, CDR1 is SGHDN and CDR2 is FVKESK.

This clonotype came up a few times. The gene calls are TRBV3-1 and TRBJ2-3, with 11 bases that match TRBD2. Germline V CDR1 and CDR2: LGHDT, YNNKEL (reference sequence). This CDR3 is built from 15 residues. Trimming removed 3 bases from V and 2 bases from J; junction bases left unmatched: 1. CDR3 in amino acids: CASSQTSGDTDTQYF. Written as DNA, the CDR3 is TGTGCCAGCAGCCAGACTAGCGGGGACACAGATACGCAGTATTTT.

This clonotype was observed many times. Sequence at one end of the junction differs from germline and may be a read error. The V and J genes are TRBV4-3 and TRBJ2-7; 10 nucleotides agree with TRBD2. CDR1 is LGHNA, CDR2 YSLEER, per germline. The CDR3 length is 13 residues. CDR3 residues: CASSQDLAGVPHF. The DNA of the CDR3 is TGCGCCAGCAGCCAAGACCTAGCGGGGGTACCCCACTTC.

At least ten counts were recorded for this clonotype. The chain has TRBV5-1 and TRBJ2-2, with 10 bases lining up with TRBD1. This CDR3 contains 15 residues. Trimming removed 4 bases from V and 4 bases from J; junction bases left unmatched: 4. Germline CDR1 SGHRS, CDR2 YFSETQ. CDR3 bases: TGCGCCAGCAGCGGACGGACAGGGGGCACCGGGGAGCTGTTTTTT. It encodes CASSGRTGGTGELFF.

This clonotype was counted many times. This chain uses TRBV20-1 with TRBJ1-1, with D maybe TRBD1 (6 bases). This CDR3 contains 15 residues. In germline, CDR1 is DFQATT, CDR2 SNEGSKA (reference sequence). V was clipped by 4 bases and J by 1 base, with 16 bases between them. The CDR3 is CSANGGGGWNTEAFF. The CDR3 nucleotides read TGCAGTGCTAACGGGGGCGGGGGATGGAACACTGAAGCTTTCTTT.

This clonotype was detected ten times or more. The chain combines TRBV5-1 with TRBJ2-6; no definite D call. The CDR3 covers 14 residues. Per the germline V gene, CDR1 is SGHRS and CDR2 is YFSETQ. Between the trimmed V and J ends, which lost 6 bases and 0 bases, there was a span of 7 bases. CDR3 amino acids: CASNTASGANVLTF. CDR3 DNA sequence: TGCGCCAGCAATACCGCCTCTGGGGCCAACGTCCTGACTTTC. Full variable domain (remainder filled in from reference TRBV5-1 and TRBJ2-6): KAGVTQTPRYLIKTRGQQVTLSCSPISGHRSVSWYQQTPGQGLQFLFEYFSETQRNKGNFPGRFSGRQFSNSRSEMNVSTLELGDSALYLCASNTASGANVLTFGAGSRLTVL.

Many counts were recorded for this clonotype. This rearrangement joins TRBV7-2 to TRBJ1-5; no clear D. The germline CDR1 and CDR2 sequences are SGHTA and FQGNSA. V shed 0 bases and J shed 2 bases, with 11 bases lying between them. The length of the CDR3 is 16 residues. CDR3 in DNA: TGTGCCAGCAGCTTAGCCCCGGGCATGGGCAATCAGCCCCAGCATTTT. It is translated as CASSLAPGMGNQPQHF. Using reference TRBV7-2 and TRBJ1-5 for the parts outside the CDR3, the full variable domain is GAGVSQSPSNKVTEKGKDVELRCDPISGHTALYWYRQSLGQGLEFLIYFQGNSAPDKSGLPSDRFSAERTGGSVSTLTIQRTQQEDSAVYLCASSLAPGMGNQPQHFGDGTRLSIL.

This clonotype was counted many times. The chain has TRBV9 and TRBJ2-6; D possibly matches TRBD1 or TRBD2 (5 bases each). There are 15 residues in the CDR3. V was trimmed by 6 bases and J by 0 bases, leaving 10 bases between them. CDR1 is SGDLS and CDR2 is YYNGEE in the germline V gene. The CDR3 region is CASTPGTSGANVLTF. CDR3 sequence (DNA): TGTGCCAGCACCCCGGGGACCTCTGGGGCCAACGTCCTGACTTTC.

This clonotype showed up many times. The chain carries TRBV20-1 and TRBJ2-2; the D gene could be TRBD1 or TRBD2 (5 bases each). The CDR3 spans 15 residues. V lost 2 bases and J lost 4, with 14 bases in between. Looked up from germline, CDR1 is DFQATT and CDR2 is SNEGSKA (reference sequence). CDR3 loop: CSARHPSGLTGELFF. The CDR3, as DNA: TGCAGTGCTAGACACCCCTCGGGGCTCACCGGGGAGCTGTTTTTT.

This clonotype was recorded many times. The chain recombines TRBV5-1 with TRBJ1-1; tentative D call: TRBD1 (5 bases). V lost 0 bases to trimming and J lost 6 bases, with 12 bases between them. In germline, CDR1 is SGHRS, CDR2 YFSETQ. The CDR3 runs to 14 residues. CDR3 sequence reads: CASSLAGTAPEAFF. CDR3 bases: TGCGCCAGCAGCTTGGCCGGGACCGCGCCTGAAGCTTTCTTT.

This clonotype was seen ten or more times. The CDR3 loop is CASRLGTAGANVLTF. Written as DNA, the CDR3 is TGTGCCAGCAGACTAGGGACAGCCGGGGCCAACGTCCTGACTTTC. The chain employs TRBV27 and TRBJ2-6, with TRBD1 matching 7 bases. V was pared by 6 bases and J by 4 bases, with 6 bases of the junction left unmatched. The CDR3 totals 15 residues. Per germline, CDR1 MNHEY and CDR2 SMNVEV (reference sequence).

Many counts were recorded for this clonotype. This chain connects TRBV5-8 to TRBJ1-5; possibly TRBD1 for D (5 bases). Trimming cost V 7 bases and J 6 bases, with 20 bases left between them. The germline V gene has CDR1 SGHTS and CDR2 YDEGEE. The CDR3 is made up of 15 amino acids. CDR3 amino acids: CASSLTQDVRQPQHF. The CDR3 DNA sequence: TGTGCCAGCTCACTGACACAGGACGTTCGTCAGCCCCAGCATTTT.

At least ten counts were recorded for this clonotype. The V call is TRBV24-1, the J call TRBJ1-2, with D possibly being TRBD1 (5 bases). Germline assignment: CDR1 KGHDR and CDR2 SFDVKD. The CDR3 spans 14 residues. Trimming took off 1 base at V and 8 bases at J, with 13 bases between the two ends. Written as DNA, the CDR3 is TGTGCCACCAGTGATTTAGGCCAGGGAAGAGGCTACACCTTC. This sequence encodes CATSDLGQGRGYTF.

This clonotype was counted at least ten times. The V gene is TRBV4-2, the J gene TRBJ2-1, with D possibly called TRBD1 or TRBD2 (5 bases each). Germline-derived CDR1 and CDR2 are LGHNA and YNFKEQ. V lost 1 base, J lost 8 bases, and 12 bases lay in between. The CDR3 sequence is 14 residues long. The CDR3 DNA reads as TGTGCCAGCAGCCAAGGGGACGGCCGAGATGAGCAGTTCTTC. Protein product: CASSQGDGRDEQFF.

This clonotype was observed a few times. The chain's CDR3 is CASSERTSRTDTQYF. The CDR3 coding sequence is TGTGCCAGCAGTGAACGGACTAGCAGAACAGATACGCAGTATTTT. The V call is TRBV6-5, the J call TRBJ2-3; TRBD2 matches at 8 bases. Germline V gene data show CDR1 as MNHEY and CDR2 as SVGAGI. V gave up 5 bases and J gave up 3 bases; unmatched junction bases: 7. The CDR3 is made up of 15 amino acids.

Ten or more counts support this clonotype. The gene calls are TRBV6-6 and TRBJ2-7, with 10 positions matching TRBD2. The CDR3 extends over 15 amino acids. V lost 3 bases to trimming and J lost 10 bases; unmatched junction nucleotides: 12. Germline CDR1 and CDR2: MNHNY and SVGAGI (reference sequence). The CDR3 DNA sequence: TGTGCCAGCAGTTATTCGGGTGCGGCTAGCGGGAGACAGTACTTC. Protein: CASSYSGAASGRQYF.

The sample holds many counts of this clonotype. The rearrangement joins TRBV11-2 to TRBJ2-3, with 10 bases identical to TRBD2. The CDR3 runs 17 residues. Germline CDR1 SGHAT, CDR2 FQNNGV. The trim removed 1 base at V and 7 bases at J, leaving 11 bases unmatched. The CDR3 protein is CASSLAAGLANTNTQYF. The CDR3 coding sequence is TGTGCCAGCAGCTTAGCTGCGGGACTAGCGAACACGAATACGCAGTATTTT.

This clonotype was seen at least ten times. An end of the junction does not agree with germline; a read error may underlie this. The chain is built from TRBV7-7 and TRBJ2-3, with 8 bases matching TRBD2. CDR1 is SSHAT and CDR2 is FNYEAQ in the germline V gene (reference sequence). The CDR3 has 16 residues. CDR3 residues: CASSSSAGGVLDTQYF. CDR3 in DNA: TGTGCTAGCAGCTCATCCGCCGGGGGGGTTTTAGATACGCAGTATTTT.

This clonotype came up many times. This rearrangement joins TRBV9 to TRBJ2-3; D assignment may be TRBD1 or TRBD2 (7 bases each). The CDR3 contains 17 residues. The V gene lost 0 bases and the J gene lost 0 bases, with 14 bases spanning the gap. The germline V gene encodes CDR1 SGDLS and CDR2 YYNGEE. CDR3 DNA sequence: TGTGCCAGCAGCGTAGTGGGAGGGGGCCTTAGCACAGATACGCAGTATTTT. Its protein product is CASSVVGGGLSTDTQYF.

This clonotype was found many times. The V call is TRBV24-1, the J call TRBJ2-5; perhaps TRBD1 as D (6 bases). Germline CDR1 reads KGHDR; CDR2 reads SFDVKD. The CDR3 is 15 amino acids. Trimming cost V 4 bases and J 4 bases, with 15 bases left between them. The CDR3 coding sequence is TGTGCCACCAGTGACCCGGGCAGGGGTCCAGAGACCCAGTACTTC. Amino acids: CATSDPGRGPETQYF.